What follows is one TCR beta chain and its context. This receptor's antigen is unknown. Base qualities are not provided; no much larger clone lies one nucleotide away. The entry originates in a study of blood T cell repertoires in COVID-19 (dated by TCRdb to about 2020). Study-level background: The collaborator samples originated in the United States, Italy and Spain and spanned the acute and convalescent phases of COVID-19. The material from the prospective study consisted of cDNA or gDNA derived from T cells, B-cell-depleted T cells, or PBMCs. The dataset comprised deeply sampled blood TCRbeta repertoires from subjects exposed to, actively infected with, or recovered from COVID-19. The repertoires were released in a freely available public database meant as a resource for research on the immune response to SARS-CoV-2. The samples were drawn from the first 160 participants of the ongoing ImmuneRACE study and from 950 to 1,500 subjects provided by 6 global collaborators. The sample metadata nearly always contained a de-identified subject ID, COVID-19 status, age in years and sex. Where available, HLA class I and class II types were taken from metadata supplied by the sample provider and were not determined by assay-based typing. What the research found in general, with its limitations: How much clinical and demographic metadata was included differed by source and by participant, and the metadata was provided uncurated.

From the cysteine up to the phenylalanine, the CDR3 has a length of 14 residues. The only DNA kept is the CDR3, 42 bases in frame from the first base. The V and J ends are trimmed by 3 bases and 4 bases, leaving 11 bases between them. CDR1 and CDR2, looked up from the germline V gene, are SNHLY and FYNNEI. TCRbeta CDR3 regions were amplified from genomic DNA using the immunoSEQ Assay, a bias-controlled multiplex PCR. The study's processing was this. The number of nucleated cells in each sample was estimated by amplification of reference gene primers within the assay. To quantify the absolute abundance of each unique TCRbeta CDR3 rearrangement, sequence reads were collapsed and filtered. For each sample, productive Simpson clonality was calculated as the square root of Simpson's diversity index over productive rearrangements. The immuneACCESS repertoire file appears here via TCRdb, limited to in-frame rearrangements. These files lack a portion of the clones; in checked studies, under half of the deficit traces to unresolved V genes, and the cause of the others is not known. That table supplies the V and J calls and clone size; D and trimming were determined from the DNA. The sample profile shows over 40,000 clones; about 83% of them were found once. The top ten hold over 12% of the sample.

Whole blood was collected in K2EDTA tubes by collaborating institutions according to the institutions' own protocols. For TCRbeta analysis, collaborator samples were shipped as frozen whole blood, as isolated PBMCs, or as DNA extracted from either sample type. This clonotype was sampled from a human donor in a cohort sampled during active COVID-19. The chain links TRBV2 with TRBJ2-3, with the D gene not clear enough to name. The sequenced material came from peripheral blood. Read as DNA, the sequence is TGTGCCAGCAGTGAGTTGCCGGGTGCAGATACGCAGTATTTT. It specifies CASSELPGADTQYF.